This T cell receptor (beta chain) was observed in a study of T cells after yellow fever vaccination. Broader study findings: Subsequent booster samples again held most clones from primary vaccination (just under 98% CD4, 85% to 90% CD8).

This clonotype has a handful of counts. Its antigen is undetermined. Trimming stripped 7 bases from V and 5 bases from J, with 8 bases between. This CDR3 comprises 12 residues. The germline V gene has CDR1 LNHDA and CDR2 SQIVND (reference sequence). One entry per CDR3 protein results from TCRdb running MiXCR on the 5' RACE reads. This sample has hundreds of thousands of distinct CDR3 sequences, with approximately 3.8% found just once. The TCR comes from a man aged 18 to 29 who received the YFV17D yellow fever vaccine. The V and J genes are TRBV19 and TRBJ2-2; no definite D call. Sequenced material: PBMCs, taken on the day of the yellow fever booster vaccination. The chain's CDR3 is CASNLRTGELFF. The CDR3 region has the DNA TGTGCCAGTAACCTTCGGACCGGGGAGCTGTTTTTT. Looking up the rest from reference TRBV19 and TRBJ2-2 gives the full variable domain: DGGITQSPKYLFRKEGQNVTLSCEQNLNHDAMYWYRQDPGQGLRLIYYSQIVNDFQKGDIAEGYSVSREKKESFPLTVTSAQKNPTAFYLCASNLRTGELFFGEGSRLTVL.